A single sample is the source of the 17 T cell receptor beta chains below, sequenced in a study of cytomegalovirus exposure and HLA in healthy donors. Primers: 60 Vbeta forward and 13 Jbeta reverse. Method: immunoSEQ multiplex PCR; TCRdb's copy keeps in-frame clones and lacks some. The repertoire holds roughly 97,000 clones, with approximately 80% as singletons. The sample was PBMCs. These receptors came from a woman aged 18-29 years in good health and CMV-seropositive.

V gene TRBV6-5 combines with J gene TRBJ2-2, with TRBD2 matching 8 bases. The V gene end was trimmed by 4 bases and the J gene end by 6 bases; junction bases not matched to a gene: 10. Germline CDR1 is MNHEY and CDR2 is SVGAGI. The CDR3 runs to 16 residues. The CDR3 nucleotides read TGTGCCAGCAGTTCTATCGGGAGGGCCGGGGCCGGGGAGCTGTTTTTT. Protein product: CASSSIGRAGAGELFF.

This rearrangement joins TRBV4-2 to TRBJ2-7, with TRBD1 matching 10 bases. This CDR3 contains 18 residues. J gave up 1 base and V 0 bases, and 9 bases lay outside the gene matches. Germline CDR1 LGHNA, CDR2 YNFKEQ. The CDR3 bases are TGTGCCAGCAGCCAAGAAACGACAGGGGGCTGGGGGTCCTACGAGCAGTACTTC. Amino acids: CASSQETTGGWGSYEQYF.

The V call is TRBV5-5, the J call TRBJ2-7; 8 bases are a match to TRBD2. Per germline, CDR1 SGHKS and CDR2 YYEKEE (reference sequence). Trimming removed 6 bases from V and 3 bases from J; junction bases left unmatched: 8. CDR3 length: 14 residues. The DNA for the CDR3 is TGTGCCAGCAACCTAATAGCGGGACGCTACGAGCAGTACTTC. This encodes CASNLIAGRYEQYF. Full variable domain (remainder filled in from reference TRBV5-5 and TRBJ2-7): DAGVTQSPTHLIKTRGQQVTLRCSPISGHKSVSWYQQVLGQGPQFIFQYYEKEERGRGNFPDRFSARQFPNYSSELNVNALLLGDSALYLCASNLIAGRYEQYFGPGTRLTVT.

This clone was observed once. V is TRBV7-2 and J is TRBJ1-5; 9 positions agree with TRBD1. The V and J ends lost 5 bases and 3 bases, in that order; junction bases with no gene match: 5. This CDR3 comprises 15 residues. Germline V gives CDR1 SGHTA, CDR2 FQGNSA. CDR3 sequence (DNA): TGTGCCAGCAGCGCGGGACAGGGCCTCAATCAGCCCCAGCATTTT. It translates to CASSAGQGLNQPQHF. Supplemented by reference TRBV7-2 and TRBJ1-5, the full variable domain reads GAGVSQSPSNKVTEKGKDVELRCDPISGHTALYWYRQSLGQGLEFLIYFQGNSAPDKSGLPSDRFSAERTGGSVSTLTIQRTQQEDSAVYLCASSAGQGLNQPQHFGDGTRLSIL.

This clone was seen a handful of times. The V gene is TRBV6-1, the J gene TRBJ1-5, with D maybe TRBD1 (5 bases). The germline CDR1 and CDR2 sequences are MNHNS and SASEGT. The CDR3 totals 16 residues. V shed 0 bases and J shed 6 bases, with 15 bases lying between them. CDR3 amino acids: CASSEAWGSTTQPQHF. DNA for the CDR3: TGTGCCAGCAGTGAAGCTTGGGGCAGTACGACTCAGCCCCAGCATTTT.

The V and J genes are TRBV2 and TRBJ1-1, with TRBD1 identical over 9 bases. Germline CDR1 reads SNHLY; CDR2 reads FYNNEI. V gave up 7 bases and J gave up 2 bases; unmatched junction bases: 5. The CDR3 is made up of 14 amino acids. Written as DNA, the CDR3 is TGTGCCAGCATACAGGGGGCCCCAAACACTGAAGCTTTCTTT. Its translation is CASIQGAPNTEAFF.

The rearrangement joins TRBV29-1 to TRBJ2-1; perhaps TRBD1 as D (5 bases). Germline V gives CDR1 SQVTM, CDR2 ANQGSEA. V was shortened by 7 bases and J by 7 bases, with 23 bases between the two germline ends. This CDR3 is built from 15 residues. The chain's CDR3 is CSASGTGPFTNEQFF. The CDR3 nucleotides read TGCAGCGCTAGTGGCACAGGTCCCTTTACGAATGAGCAGTTCTTC.

The chain has TRBV7-3 and TRBJ2-2; the match to TRBD2 covers 8 bases. Trimming removed 3 bases from V and 7 bases from J; junction bases left unmatched: 4. The CDR3 length is 14 residues. CDR1 is SGHTA, CDR2 FQGTGA, per germline. Written as DNA, the CDR3 is TGTGCCAGCAGCTTGGGACTAGAGGGCGGGGAGCTGTTTTTT. Translating gives CASSLGLEGGELFF.

This clone showed up just a few times. The chain couples TRBV18 to TRBJ1-1; 7 bases map to TRBD1. CDR1 is KGHSH and CDR2 is LQKENI in the germline V gene. Trimming at V came to 4 bases and at J to 5 bases, leaving 4 bases not matched to a gene. The CDR3 contains 13 residues. The DNA of the CDR3 is TGTGCCAGCTCACTCGACAGGGCGACTGAAGCTTTCTTT. This codes for CASSLDRATEAFF.

This clone was counted only a few times. J is TRBJ2-7 and V is TRBV6-6; possible D gene TRBD2, 5 bases. CDR1 MNHNY and CDR2 SVGAGI come from the germline V gene (reference sequence). V was pared by 2 bases and J by 6 bases, with 17 bases between. CDR3 size: 15 residues. The CDR3 nucleotides are TGTGCCAGCAGTTACGTCCGGGCGCCCGGGGTCGAGCAGTACTTC. Translating it yields CASSYVRAPGVEQYF.

The chain carries TRBV18 and TRBJ1-4; no clear D. Germline V gene lookup returns CDR1 KGHSH and CDR2 LQKENI. The CDR3 spans 13 residues. Trimming shortened V by 3 bases and J by 6 bases, and 8 bases separated the two germline ends. CDR3 in amino acids: CASSPEMDEKLFF. In nucleotides, the CDR3 is TGTGCCAGCTCACCGGAGATGGATGAAAAACTGTTTTTT.

This clone was found a few times. The genes are TRBV7-3 and TRBJ2-2, with 12 nucleotides matching TRBD2. Germline assignment: CDR1 SGHTA and CDR2 FQGTGA. The ends lost 0 bases at V and 5 bases at J; junction bases unmatched: 7. CDR3 length equals 18 residues. In DNA, the CDR3 is TGTGCCAGCAGCTTAACTCCAGCTAGCGGGAGGGCTACCGGGGAGCTGTTTTTT. The encoded protein is CASSLTPASGRATGELFF. Based on the CDR3 plus reference TRBV7-3 and TRBJ2-2, the full variable domain is GAGVSQTPSNKVTEKGKYVELRCDPISGHTALYWYRQSLGQGPEFLIYFQGTGAADDSGLPNDRFFAVRPEGSVSTLKIQRTERGDSAVYLCASSLTPASGRATGELFFGEGSRLTVL.

The V call is TRBV10-1, the J call TRBJ2-7; D may be TRBD1 (5 bases). Looked up from germline, CDR1 is WNHNN and CDR2 is SYGVQD (reference sequence). V lost 3 bases and J 4 bases, leaving 13 bases between the germline ends. This CDR3 has 14 amino acids. The CDR3 nucleotides are TGCGCCAGCAGTGAAGACCGGACACAATACGAGCAGTACTTC. Protein product: CASSEDRTQYEQYF.

The table lists this clone with a count of one. The chain is built from TRBV9 and TRBJ2-7, with TRBD2 matching over 7 bases. V was clipped by 3 bases and J by 6 bases; unmatched bases: 6. Germline CDR1 reads SGDLS; CDR2 reads YYNGEE. The CDR3 covers 13 residues. DNA of the CDR3: TGTGCCAGCAGCGGGCTCGGACTAGGCGAGCAGTACTTC. Translating gives CASSGLGLGEQYF.

The V and J genes are TRBV6-6 and TRBJ2-5; 7 nucleotides line up with TRBD2. The CDR3 runs 16 residues. Germline assignment: CDR1 MNHNY and CDR2 SVGAGI (reference sequence). Trimming took 6 bases from V and 2 from J; bases not matched to a gene: 12. The CDR3 reads CASRATGTGGQETQYF. CDR3 DNA sequence: TGTGCCAGCAGGGCTACCGGGACGGGGGGACAAGAGACCCAGTACTTC.

This clone was counted only a few times. The rearrangement uses TRBV5-4 and TRBJ1-6; D is undetermined. The V gene's germline CDR1 is SGHNT and CDR2 YYREEE (reference sequence). The CDR3 runs 13 residues. Trimming took off 4 bases at V and 7 bases at J, with 9 bases between the two ends. The CDR3 reads CASSQDVNSPLHF. The CDR3 DNA reads TGTGCCAGCAGCCAGGATGTGAATTCACCCCTCCACTTT.

The V call is TRBV27, the J call TRBJ1-1, with a weak D call TRBD1 (5 bases). The ends were cut back, 0 bases at V and 10 bases at J, with 12 bases in the middle. The CDR3 contains 13 residues. The germline V gene encodes CDR1 MNHEY and CDR2 SMNVEV (reference sequence). The CDR3 region has the DNA TGTGCCAGCAGTTTATCGGGGGGTGGAAGAGCTTTCTTT. Encoded protein: CASSLSGGGRAFF.